The rows below give T cell receptor beta chains drawn from one sample of a study of blood T cell repertoires in COVID-19. Clones were read by immunoSEQ multiplex PCR, and TCRdb kept only the in-frame ones, dropping some. The sample holds just over 80,000 clones; more than 75% are singletons and the top ten take approximately 19%. Specimen: peripheral blood. These receptors were obtained from a woman aged 80 or over with active or convalescent COVID-19. The CDR3 runs from the conserved cysteine through the conserved F or W. The D gene is left open where the match is weak. Part of the rows lack a size; the others show once, few, many or a class for expanded clones.

cdr3_aa cdr3_nt j_call v_call cdr3_length clone_size d_call
CASSYERQGYEQFF TGTGCCAGCAGTTACGAGAGACAGGGCTATGAGCAGTTCTTC TRBJ2-1 TRBV6-5 14 few TRBD1
CVTGGISGNTIYF TGTGTCACGGGGGGAATTTCTGGAAACACCATATATTTT TRBJ1-3 TRBV2 13 . .
CASSFTGYTQYF TGTGCCAGCAGTTTCACAGGGTACACGCAGTATTTT TRBJ2-3 TRBV6-2/TRBV6-3 12 . .
CASSQDQGQPQHF TGCGCCAGCAGCCAAGATCAGGGACAGCCCCAGCATTTT TRBJ1-5 TRBV4-3 13 once .
CASSDGAGHTDTQYF TGTGCCAGCAGTGACGGAGCGGGTCACACAGATACGCAGTATTTT TRBJ2-3 TRBV6-4 15 . .
CASSLDRGGGDEQFF TGCGCCAGCAGCTTGGACCGGGGGGGCGGTGATGAGCAGTTCTTC TRBJ2-1 TRBV5-1 15 . TRBD2
CAWSLRLAGRQETQYF TGTGCCTGGAGTCTGAGACTAGCGGGGAGGCAAGAGACCCAGTACTTC TRBJ2-5 TRBV30 16 . TRBD2
CASSVQGSREQYF TGTGCCAGCAGCGTACAGGGGTCGCGCGAGCAGTACTTC TRBJ2-7 TRBV7-9 13 . TRBD1
CASSPRGTGRYEQYF TGTGCCAGCAGTCCAAGGGGGACAGGACGGTACGAGCAGTACTTC TRBJ2-7 TRBV6-6 15 . TRBD1
CASRQWAGNYGYTF TGTGCCAGCAGACAATGGGCGGGTAACTATGGCTACACCTTC TRBJ1-2 TRBV6-5 14 . .
CASSFYILNTEAFF TGTGCCAGCAGCTTTTATATCCTGAACACTGAAGCTTTCTTT TRBJ1-1 TRBV5-6 14 . .
CASSPLTGVELFF TGTGCCAGCAGTCCTCTAACAGGGGTGGAGCTGTTTTTT TRBJ2-2 TRBV27 13 . TRBD1
CASSQPRSTQYF TGTGCCAGCAGCCAACCCCGGTCTACGCAGTATTTT TRBJ2-3 TRBV28 12 . .
CATSPRAGGEGETQYF TGTGCCACCAGCCCCCGGGCAGGGGGCGAGGGAGAGACCCAGTACTTC TRBJ2-5 TRBV15 16 . TRBD1
CATITGGLATNEKLFF TGTGCCACCATAACAGGGGGCCTTGCAACTAATGAAAAACTGTTTTTT TRBJ1-4 TRBV28 16 once TRBD1